This TCR beta chain derives from a study of blood T cell repertoires in COVID-19. In the original processing: Researchers report that nucleated cell counts were estimated from reference gene primer amplification. The table came from immunoSEQ multiplex PCR; TCRdb's copy has only in-frame clones and leaves some out. V and J calls and clone size follow that table, whereas D and trimming were derived from the DNA. The sample comprises approximately 200,000 clones, approximately 92% of which are singletons, and around 2.3% rests with the top ten. There are 19 residues in the CDR3. Germline CDR1 and CDR2: SGHAT and FQNNGV. V was pared by 6 bases and J by 2 bases, with 21 bases of the junction left unmatched.

This receptor was obtained from a woman in her 40s with acute COVID-19. The chain links TRBV11-2 to TRBJ2-5, with TRBD2 identical over 7 bases. Sequencing used PBMCs or T cells enriched from blood (not recorded which). The CDR3 region has the DNA TGTGCCAGCAGGAGGATGGGACTACGTCAAAACCAGACACAAGAGACCCAGTACTTC. Protein product: CASRRMGLRQNQTQETQYF. Supplemented by reference TRBV11-2 and TRBJ2-5, the full variable domain reads EAGVAQSPRYKIIEKRQSVAFWCNPISGHATLYWYQQILGQGPKLLIQFQNNGVVDDSQLPKDRFSAERLKGVDSTLKIQPAKLEDSAVYLCASRRMGLRQNQTQETQYFGPGTRLLVL.